A selection of T cell receptor beta chains follows, all from one sample in a study of blood T cells in healthy people across ages. TCRdb recomputed calls from the 5' RACE reads with MiXCR, one row per CDR3 protein. The table records 1.5 million to 2 million distinct CDR3 sequences, approximately 28% of them present only once. Sequences were obtained from blood. The receptors shown here come from a woman younger than 45 in good health. Both conserved end residues are part of each CDR3.

CASSSNRGDRASYEQYF,TRBV7-9,TRBJ2-7
CASGKQGLISGANVLTF,TRBV7-2,TRBJ2-6
CSARPRVANYGYTF,TRBV20-1,TRBJ1-2
CSARSGAGVETQYF,TRBV20-1,TRBJ2-5
CAISLQQKETQYF,TRBV10-3,TRBJ2-5
CASSPTPQVHTEAFF,TRBV7-9,TRBJ1-1
CSVTRTGRLYGYTF,TRBV29-1,TRBJ1-2
CASRKASGGSEQFF,TRBV27,TRBJ2-1
CSVALGGSNQPQHF,TRBV29-1,TRBJ1-5
CASSQGPYKQYF,TRBV3-1,TRBJ2-7
CSARVPGTGSCNEQFF,TRBV20-1,TRBJ2-1
CASSLAGRTDTQYF,TRBV7-2,TRBJ2-3
CSVVGVAGAPYNEQFF,TRBV29-1,TRBJ2-1
CASSARVMDEQFF,TRBV9,TRBJ2-1
CSAPLAGVLNTQYF,TRBV20-1,TRBJ2-3
CAHSQGARNEQFF,TRBV7-9,TRBJ2-1
CSARDLMGRISSSYNEQYF,TRBV20-1,NA
CASSQKGGSPLHF,TRBV4-3,TRBJ1-6
CASSLVGVGGGYTF,TRBV7-2,TRBJ1-2
CASRQPAGELFF,TRBV28,TRBJ2-2
CASSPSGREDEQFF,TRBV5-1,TRBJ2-1
CSASFRPTEAFF,TRBV20-1,TRBJ1-1
CSARGYGNEQFF,TRBV20-1,TRBJ2-1
CASMTETNRNEQFF,TRBV12-3/TRBV12-4,TRBJ2-1
CASSSITGGAYEQFF,TRBV7-6,TRBJ2-1